This section outlines one T cell receptor (beta chain) sequence together with its context. Antigen specificity is unknown. The PCR contained 60 Vbeta and 13 Jbeta primers. Profiled with immunoSEQ multiplex PCR; TCRdb holds only in-frame clones, not every one. The sample lists about 120,000 clones, around 70% occurring once. The data were taken from a study of cytomegalovirus exposure and HLA in healthy donors. The wider study: Of all 400 or so donors who were genotyped, about 84% belonged to the Caucasian-associated ancestry cluster.

Study findings and constraints: A few V segments could not be told apart, such as TRBV6-2 and TRBV6-3, and were left out. The later analysis indicated that the majority of CMV-associated TCR beta chains appeared HLA-restricted. In an earlier analysis, most TCR beta V segments were productive about 87% or about 30% of the time.

Germline V lookup: CDR1 SGHRS, CDR2 YFSETQ. This CDR3 comprises 13 residues. V dropped 2 bases and J dropped 5 bases, with 10 bases sitting between them. The chain joins TRBV5-1 to TRBJ2-5; no clear D. The source material was PBMCs. The TCR was taken from a woman between 40 and 50 years old in good health and CMV-seronegative. CDR3 DNA sequence: TGCGCCAGCAGCTTTTGGTCTGAGGAGACCCAGTACTTC. Its translation: CASSFWSEETQYF.